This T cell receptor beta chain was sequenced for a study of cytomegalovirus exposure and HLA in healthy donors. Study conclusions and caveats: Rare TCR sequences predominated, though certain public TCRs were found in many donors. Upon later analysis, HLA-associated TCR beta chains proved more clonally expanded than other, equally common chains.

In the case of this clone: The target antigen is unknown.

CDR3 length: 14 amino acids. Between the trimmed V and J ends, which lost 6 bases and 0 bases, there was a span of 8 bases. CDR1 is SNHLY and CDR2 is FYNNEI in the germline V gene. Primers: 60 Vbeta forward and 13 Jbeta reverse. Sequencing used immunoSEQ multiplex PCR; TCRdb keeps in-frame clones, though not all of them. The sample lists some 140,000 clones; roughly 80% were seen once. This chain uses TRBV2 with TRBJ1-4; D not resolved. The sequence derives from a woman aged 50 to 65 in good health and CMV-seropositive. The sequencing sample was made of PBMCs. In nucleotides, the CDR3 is TGTGCCAGCAGAAGACTTGCAACTAATGAAAAACTGTTTTTT. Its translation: CASRRLATNEKLFF.